Listed here is a single T cell receptor (beta chain). Its antigen is unidentified. The length of the CDR3 is 14 residues. The germline V and J ends were trimmed by 2 bases and 2 bases, with 9 bases remaining between them. The germline gives CDR1 KGHSH, CDR2 LQKENI. This entry belongs to a study of T cell repertoires in cytomegalovirus infection. TCRdb fed the reads into MiXCR, producing one record per CDR3 protein. The repertoire holds tens of thousands of distinct CDR3 sequences, with roughly a quarter as singletons. Here the sequenced sample was CD8+ T cells from cultured PBMCs, taken from culture after CMV antigen stimulation. This chain links TRBV18 with TRBJ2-5; tentatively, D is TRBD2 (6 bases). The clonotype comes from a human donor in good health (CMV status not recorded). Some clones in this sample may be carry-over from other donors' samples. The CDR3 coding sequence is TGTGCCAGCTCACCAGTGGGGGGACAAGAGACCCAGTACTTC. It encodes CASSPVGGQETQYF.